This note documents a single T cell receptor beta chain sequence. Its specificity is unknown. This entry is derived from a study of T cell responses to AZD1222 COVID-19 vaccine. Study-level findings and limits: Close to half of all spike-specific TCRs reportedly target regions of the variants that are unmutated.

Clones were sequenced by immunoSEQ multiplex PCR, and TCRdb holds only the in-frame ones, with some missing. Of fewer than 120,000 clones listed, around 90% are singletons. The CDR3 length is 15 residues. V trimming: 5 bases; J trimming: 4 bases; junction bases outside the gene matches: 7. Germline values: CDR1 LNHDA, CDR2 SQIVND (reference sequence). The TCR was taken from an adult in good health. This specimen consisted of peripheral blood, obtained on day 0 of AZD1222 vaccination. This chain joins TRBV19 and TRBJ2-7, with TRBD1 matching 11 bases. This CDR3 reads CASSLQGTGGYEQYF. The CDR3 coding sequence is TGTGCCAGTAGTTTGCAAGGGACAGGGGGTTACGAGCAGTACTTC.